This TCR beta chain is drawn from a study of PD-1 blockade in classical Hodgkin lymphoma. Study at large: Patients had nivolumab dosed at 3 mg/kg, delivered intravenously every 2 weeks.

Autologous stem cell transplantation was followed by relapse in every patient, and brentuximab vedotin exposure varied. Repertoires were generated with immunoSEQ multiplex PCR, while TCRdb's copy carries only in-frame clones and drops some. The sample contains about 25,000 clones, 80% of which appear only once. This CDR3 is built from 15 residues. CDR1 and CDR2 (germline): MNHEY, SMNVEV (reference sequence). Germline trimming cut 0 bases from V and 7 bases from J; bases unmatched to any gene: 7. Study-wide results and limits: The study found complete responders had baseline diversity similar to newly diagnosed patients.

With respect to this clone: Its antigen is unknown.

The sequenced sample was peripheral blood mononuclear cells (PBMCs), obtained at baseline. The clonotype was recovered from a human donor with classical Hodgkin lymphoma. V gene TRBV27 combines with J gene TRBJ1-1, with 8 bases identical to TRBD1. In DNA, the CDR3 is TGTGCCAGCAGTTTATCACGCAGGGGGCGAGGTGAAGCTTTCTTT. Amino acids: CASSLSRRGRGEAFF.